What follows are 2 T cell receptor beta chains derived from one specimen sequenced in a study of blood T cells in healthy people across ages. PCR was performed a second time for about 7 to 11 cycles using a sample-barcoded 5' primer and a J-beta primer mix. A single record per CDR3 protein comes from TCRdb applying MiXCR to the 5' RACE reads. The sample consists of roughly 930,000 distinct CDR3 sequences, under 50% of them appearing once. Sample: blood. The receptors come from a man under 40 in good health.

The chain is built from TRBV20-1 and TRBJ1-2; 8 bases align to TRBD1. V was pared by 6 bases and J by 4 bases, with 7 bases of the junction left unmatched. The CDR3 runs 13 residues. Germline lookup yields CDR1 DFQATT and CDR2 SNEGSKA (reference sequence). CDR3 nucleotide sequence: TGCAGTGCAACGACAGGGGAGGGCTATGGCTACACCTTC. This encodes CSATTGEGYGYTF.

The J gene is TRBJ1-2, the V gene TRBV19, with D possibly TRBD1 on 6 matching bases. V was cut by 7 bases and J by 7 bases, with 25 bases left in between. This CDR3 region has 16 residues. Germline values: CDR1 LNHDA, CDR2 SQIVND (reference sequence). The DNA for the CDR3 is TGTGCCAGTACCCGGCTCGGACAGAAATACTCGGCTGGCTACACCTTC. It encodes CASTRLGQKYSAGYTF.